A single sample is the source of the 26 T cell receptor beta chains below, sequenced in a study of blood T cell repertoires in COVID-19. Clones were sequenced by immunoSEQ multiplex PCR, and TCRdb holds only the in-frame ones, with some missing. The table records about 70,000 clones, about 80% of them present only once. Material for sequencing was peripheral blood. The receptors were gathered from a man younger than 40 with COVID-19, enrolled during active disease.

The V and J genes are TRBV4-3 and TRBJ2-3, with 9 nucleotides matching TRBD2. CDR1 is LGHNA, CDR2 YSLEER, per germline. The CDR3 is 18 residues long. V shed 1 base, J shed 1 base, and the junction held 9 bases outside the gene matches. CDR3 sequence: CASSQAVREGRGTDTQYF. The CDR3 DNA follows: TGCGCCAGCAGCCAAGCCGTGCGGGAGGGCCGGGGCACAGATACGCAGTATTTT.

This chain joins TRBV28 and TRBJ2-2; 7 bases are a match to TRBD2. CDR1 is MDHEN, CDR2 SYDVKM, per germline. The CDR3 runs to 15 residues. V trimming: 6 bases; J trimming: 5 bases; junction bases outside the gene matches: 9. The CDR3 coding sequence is TGTGCCAGCAGCCGACCCCTCGGGAGGACCGGGGAGCTGTTTTTT. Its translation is CASSRPLGRTGELFF.

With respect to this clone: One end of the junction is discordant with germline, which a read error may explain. The CDR3 region is CASSPPRLIITDTQYF. The CDR3 bases are TGTGCCAGCTCTCCACCCAGGCTGATCATAACAGATACGCAGTATTTT. This chain links TRBV18 with TRBJ2-3, with D uncertain. This CDR3 region has 16 residues. Per germline, CDR1 KGHSH and CDR2 LQKENI. Full variable domain (rest looked up from reference TRBV18 and TRBJ2-3): NAGVMQNPRHLVRRRGQEARLRCSPMKGHSHVYWYRQLPEEGLKFMVYLQKENIIDESGMPKERFSAEFPKEGPSILRIQQVVRGDSAAYFCASSPPRLIITDTQYFGPGTRLTVL.

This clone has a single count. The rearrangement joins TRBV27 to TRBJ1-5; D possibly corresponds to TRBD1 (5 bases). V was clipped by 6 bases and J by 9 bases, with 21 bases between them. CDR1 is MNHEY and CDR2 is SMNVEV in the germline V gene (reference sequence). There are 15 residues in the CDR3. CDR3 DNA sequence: TGTGCCAGCAGGGCAAGGCAGGGAAGTTCGGTGCCCCAGCATTTT. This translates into CASRARQGSSVPQHF.

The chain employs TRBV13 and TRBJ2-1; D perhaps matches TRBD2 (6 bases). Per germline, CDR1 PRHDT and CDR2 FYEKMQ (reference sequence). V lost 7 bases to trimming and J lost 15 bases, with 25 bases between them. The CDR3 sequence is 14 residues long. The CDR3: CASTLTGTSVSPFF. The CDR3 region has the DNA TGTGCCAGCACCCTGACCGGGACTTCTGTTAGTCCGTTCTTC. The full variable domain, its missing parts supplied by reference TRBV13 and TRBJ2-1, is AAGVIQSPRHLIKEKRETATLKCYPIPRHDTVYWYQQGPGQDPQFLISFYEKMQSDKGSIPDRFSAQQFSDYHSELNMSSLELGDSALYFCASTLTGTSVSPFFGPGTRLTVL.

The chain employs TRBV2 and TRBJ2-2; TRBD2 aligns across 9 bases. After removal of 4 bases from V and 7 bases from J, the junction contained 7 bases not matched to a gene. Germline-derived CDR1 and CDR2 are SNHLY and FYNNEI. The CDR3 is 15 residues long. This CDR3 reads CASSGASGNGGELFF. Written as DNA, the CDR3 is TGTGCCAGCAGTGGGGCTAGCGGGAATGGCGGGGAGCTGTTTTTT.

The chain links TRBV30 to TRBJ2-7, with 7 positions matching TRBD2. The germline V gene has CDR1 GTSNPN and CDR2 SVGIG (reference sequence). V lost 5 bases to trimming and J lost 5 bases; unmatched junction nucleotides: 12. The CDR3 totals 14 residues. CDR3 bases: TGTGCCTGGGGCTTGCAGTGGGCGGGAGACGAGCAGTACTTC. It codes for CAWGLQWAGDEQYF.

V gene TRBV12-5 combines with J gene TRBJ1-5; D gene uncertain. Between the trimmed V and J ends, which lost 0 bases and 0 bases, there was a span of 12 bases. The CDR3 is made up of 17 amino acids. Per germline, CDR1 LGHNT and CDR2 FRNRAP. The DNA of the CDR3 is TGTGCTAGTGGTTTGGTACAGTTTTGCGATAGCAATCAGCCCCAGCATTTT. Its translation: CASGLVQFCDSNQPQHF.

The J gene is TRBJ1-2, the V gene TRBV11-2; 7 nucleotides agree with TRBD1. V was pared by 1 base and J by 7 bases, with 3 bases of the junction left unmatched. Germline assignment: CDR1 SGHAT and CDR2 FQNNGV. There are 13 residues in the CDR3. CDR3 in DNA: TGTGCCAGCAGCTTAGGGGGGACAGCTGGCTACACCTTC. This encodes CASSLGGTAGYTF.

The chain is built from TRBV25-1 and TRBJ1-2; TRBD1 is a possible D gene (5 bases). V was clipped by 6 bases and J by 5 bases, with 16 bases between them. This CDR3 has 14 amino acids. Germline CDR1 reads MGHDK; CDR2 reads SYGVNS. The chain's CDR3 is CASRRGGSAYGYTF. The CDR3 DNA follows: TGTGCCAGCAGGAGGGGAGGGTCTGCGTATGGCTACACCTTC.

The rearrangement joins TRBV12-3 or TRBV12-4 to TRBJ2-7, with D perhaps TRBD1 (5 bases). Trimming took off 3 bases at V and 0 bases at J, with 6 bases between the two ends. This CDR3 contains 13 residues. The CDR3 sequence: CASSFDSSYEQYF. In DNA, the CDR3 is TGTGCCAGCAGTTTCGACAGCTCCTACGAGCAGTACTTC.

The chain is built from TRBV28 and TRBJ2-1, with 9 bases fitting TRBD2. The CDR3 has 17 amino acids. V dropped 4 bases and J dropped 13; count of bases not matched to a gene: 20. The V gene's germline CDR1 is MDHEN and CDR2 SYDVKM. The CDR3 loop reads CASSSPGRGRTSVSQFF. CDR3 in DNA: TGTGCCAGCAGTTCTCCGGGACGGGGCCGGACTAGCGTAAGCCAGTTCTTC.

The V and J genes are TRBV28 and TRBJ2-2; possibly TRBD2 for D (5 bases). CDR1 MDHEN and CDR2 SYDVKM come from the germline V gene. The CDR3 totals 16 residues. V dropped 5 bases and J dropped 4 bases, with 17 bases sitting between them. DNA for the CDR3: TGTGCCAGCAGTATGGGCGTCGGGAAGGGCACCGGGGAGCTGTTTTTT. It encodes CASSMGVGKGTGELFF.

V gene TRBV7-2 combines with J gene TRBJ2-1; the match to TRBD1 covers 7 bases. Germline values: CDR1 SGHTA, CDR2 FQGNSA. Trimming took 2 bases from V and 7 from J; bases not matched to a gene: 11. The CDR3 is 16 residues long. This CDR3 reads CASSLMGRGTRNEQFF. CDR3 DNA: TGTGCCAGCAGCTTAATGGGCAGGGGGACGCGGAATGAGCAGTTCTTC.

The chain's CDR3 is CASAGTGHMETQYF. CDR3 nucleotide sequence: TGTGCCAGCGCCGGGACAGGGCATATGGAGACCCAGTACTTC. The chain is built from TRBV27 and TRBJ2-5; TRBD1 matches 9 bases. The V gene end was trimmed by 8 bases and the J gene end by 5 bases; junction bases not matched to a gene: 9. Germline loops: CDR1 MNHEY, CDR2 SMNVEV (reference sequence). The CDR3 spans 14 residues.

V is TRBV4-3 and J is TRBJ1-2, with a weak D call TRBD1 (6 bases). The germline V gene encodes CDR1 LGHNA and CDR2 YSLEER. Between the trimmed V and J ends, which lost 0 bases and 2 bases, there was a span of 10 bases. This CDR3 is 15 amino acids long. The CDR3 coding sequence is TGCGCCAGCAGCCAAGATAGGACAGACAACTATGGCTACACCTTC. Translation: CASSQDRTDNYGYTF.

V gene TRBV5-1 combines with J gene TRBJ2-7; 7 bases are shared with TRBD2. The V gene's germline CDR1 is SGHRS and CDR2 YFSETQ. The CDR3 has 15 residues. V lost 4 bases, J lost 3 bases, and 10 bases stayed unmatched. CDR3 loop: CASSPYGLEIYEQYF. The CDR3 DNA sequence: TGCGCCAGCAGCCCCTACGGACTAGAAATCTACGAGCAGTACTTC.

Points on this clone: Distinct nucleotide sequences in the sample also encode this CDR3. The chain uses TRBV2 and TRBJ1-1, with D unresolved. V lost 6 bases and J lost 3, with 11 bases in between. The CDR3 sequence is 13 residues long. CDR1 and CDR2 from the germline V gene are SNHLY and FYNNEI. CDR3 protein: CASSKQLDTEAFF. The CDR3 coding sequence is TGTGCCAGCAGCAAACAGCTTGACACTGAAGCTTTCTTT. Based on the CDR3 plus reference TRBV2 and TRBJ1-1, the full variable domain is EPEVTQTPSHQVTQMGQEVILRCVPISNHLYFYWYRQILGQKVEFLVSFYNNEISEKSEIFDDQFSVERPDGSNFTLKIRSTKLEDSAMYFCASSKQLDTEAFFGQGTRLTVV.

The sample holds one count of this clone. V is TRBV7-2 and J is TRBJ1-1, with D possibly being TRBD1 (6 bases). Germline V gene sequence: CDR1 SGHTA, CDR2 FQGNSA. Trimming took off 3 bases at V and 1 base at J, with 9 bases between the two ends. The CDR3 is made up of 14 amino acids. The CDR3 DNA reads TGTGCCAGCAGCTTGGGGACACAGAACACTGAAGCTTTCTTT. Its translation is CASSLGTQNTEAFF.

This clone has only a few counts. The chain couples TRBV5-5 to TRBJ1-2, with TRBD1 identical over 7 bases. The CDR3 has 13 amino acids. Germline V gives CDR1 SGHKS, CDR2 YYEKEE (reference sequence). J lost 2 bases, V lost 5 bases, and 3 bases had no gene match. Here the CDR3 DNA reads TGTGCCAGCAGTCCGGGACAGAACTATGGCTACACCTTC. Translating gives CASSPGQNYGYTF. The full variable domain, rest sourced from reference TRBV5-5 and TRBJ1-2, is DAGVTQSPTHLIKTRGQQVTLRCSPISGHKSVSWYQQVLGQGPQFIFQYYEKEERGRGNFPDRFSARQFPNYSSELNVNALLLGDSALYLCASSPGQNYGYTFGSGTRLTVV.

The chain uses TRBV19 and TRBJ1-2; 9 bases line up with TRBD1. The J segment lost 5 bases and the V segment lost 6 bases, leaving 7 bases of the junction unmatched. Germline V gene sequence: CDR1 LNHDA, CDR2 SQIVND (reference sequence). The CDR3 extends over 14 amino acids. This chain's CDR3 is CASSRDRERYGYTF. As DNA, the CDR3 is TGTGCCAGTAGCCGGGACAGGGAGAGGTATGGCTACACCTTC.

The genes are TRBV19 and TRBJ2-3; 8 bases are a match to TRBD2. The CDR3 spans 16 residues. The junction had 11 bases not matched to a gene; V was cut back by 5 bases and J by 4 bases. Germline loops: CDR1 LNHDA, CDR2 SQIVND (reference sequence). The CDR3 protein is CASSFPSGSSADTQYF. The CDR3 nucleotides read TGTGCCAGTAGTTTCCCCAGCGGGAGTAGTGCAGATACGCAGTATTTT. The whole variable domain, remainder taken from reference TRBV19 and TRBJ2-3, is DGGITQSPKYLFRKEGQNVTLSCEQNLNHDAMYWYRQDPGQGLRLIYYSQIVNDFQKGDIAEGYSVSREKKESFPLTVTSAQKNPTAFYLCASSFPSGSSADTQYFGPGTRLTVL.

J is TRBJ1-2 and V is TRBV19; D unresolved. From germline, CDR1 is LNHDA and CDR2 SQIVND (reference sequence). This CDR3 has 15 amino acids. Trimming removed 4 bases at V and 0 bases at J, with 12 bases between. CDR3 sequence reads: CASSTSRGANYGYTF. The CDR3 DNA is TGTGCCAGTAGTACCTCCCGGGGAGCTAACTATGGCTACACCTTC.

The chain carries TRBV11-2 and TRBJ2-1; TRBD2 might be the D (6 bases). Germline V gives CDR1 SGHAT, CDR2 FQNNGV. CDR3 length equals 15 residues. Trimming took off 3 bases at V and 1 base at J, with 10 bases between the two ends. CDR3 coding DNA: TGTGCCAGCAGCTTTAGGAGGGAATCCTACAATGAGCAGTTCTTC. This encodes CASSFRRESYNEQFF.

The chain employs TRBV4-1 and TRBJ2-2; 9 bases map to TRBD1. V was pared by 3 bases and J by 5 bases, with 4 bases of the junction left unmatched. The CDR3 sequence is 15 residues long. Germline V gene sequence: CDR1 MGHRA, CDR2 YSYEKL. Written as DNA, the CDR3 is TGCGCCAGCAGCCAGAGGACAGGGGTTACCGGGGAGCTGTTTTTT. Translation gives CASSQRTGVTGELFF.

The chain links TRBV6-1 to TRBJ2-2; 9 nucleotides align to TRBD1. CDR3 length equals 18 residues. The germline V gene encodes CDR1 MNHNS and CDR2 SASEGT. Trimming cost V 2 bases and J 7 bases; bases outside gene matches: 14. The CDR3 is CASSERRSYRGQGGELFF. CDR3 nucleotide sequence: TGTGCCAGCAGTGAAAGAAGGTCGTACAGGGGGCAGGGCGGGGAGCTGTTTTTT.